This T cell receptor beta chain was recovered during a study of CD8 T cells in ankylosing spondylitis (dated by TCRdb to about 2017). About the investigation overall: The study set out to find disease-linked TCR variants by profiling T cell receptor beta repertoires in ankylosing spondylitis patients and healthy donors. The whole study cohort included some 100 healthy donors and 20 to 25 ankylosing spondylitis patients. Peripheral blood was sampled, and synovial fluid was also collected from ankylosing spondylitis patients. Findings and caveats that apply to the study as a whole: The disease-linked clones were reported as significantly enriched in matched synovial fluid samples from ankylosing spondylitis patients. Blood from ankylosing spondylitis patients appeared to be characterized by a TCR beta motif composed of under ten highly homologous amino acid variants. Some of the motif variants had been reported before in the synovial fluid and blood of reactive arthritis patients, a finding that suggests common disease-initiation mechanisms. The disease-linked clones showed a CD8+ phenotype and occurred at relatively low frequencies in peripheral blood.

This clonotype showed up many times. The clone's antigen remains unknown. There are no base qualities to consult, and no much larger clone falls within one base. The run used an Illumina HiSeq 2500. Quantitative 5'-RACE with molecular barcodes was used to prepare TCR beta libraries. The published analysis was carried out like this. Disease-linked TCR variants were identified with a new computational method built on a probabilistic model of VDJ rearrangement. Starting from the raw public reads, TCRdb applied fastp trimming at Q25, assembled clones with MiXCR and retained in-frame beta chains. Identical CDR3 protein sequences are pooled into one entry, listed with their most common genes and DNA. It is TCRdb's table, rather than the study itself, that gives the V and J calls and clone size. This sample comprises about 340,000 distinct CDR3 sequences, approximately 15% of them detected only once. The biggest ten clones account for about 1% of the sample.

Taken from the germline V gene, the CDR1 and CDR2 loops are SGHRS and YFSETQ. Relative to germline, V is missing 2 bases and J is missing 4 bases, with 5 bases of the junction outside any gene match. The CDR3 runs 15 amino acids, cysteine and phenylalanine included. The sequence is cut down to CDR3 DNA, 45 bases in frame from base 1. Recombination connected TRBV5-1 to TRBJ2-3; TRBD2 agrees with 9 junctional bases. Sequenced material: blood, either unsorted or a sorted T cell fraction (not recorded which). The clonotype comes from a male donor with ankylosing spondylitis or in good health (not recorded which). The sequence in DNA is TGCGCCAGCAGCTTACCTAGCGGGACGCCAGATACGCAGTATTTT. Translated, it reads CASSLPSGTPDTQYF.